This T cell receptor beta chain appears in the sequencing data of a study of T cell clonotyping in hematopoietic cell transplantation (dated by TCRdb to about 2021). Background on the whole study: Recipient samples taken before transplant were collected after cytoreduction. In the study, 140 or so blood samples were gathered from 35 consecutive transplant recipients and their related donors. Patient recruitment ran from late 2015 to January 2017, and follow-up continued until late 2020 or death.

This clone was picked up a small number of times. The target of this receptor is not known. Base-call qualities are not available, and no considerably larger clone is one nucleotide away. The time point label corresponds to: recipient sample about 28 days before transplant, after cytoreduction. Blood samples were obtained from recipients approximately 28 days before transplant and at days 30, 100 and 180 after transplant. Nuclei Lysis Solution was used to extract genomic DNA from fresh or cryopreserved unfractionated peripheral blood mononuclear cells. The CDR3, cysteine through phenylalanine, is 15 amino acids long. This entry keeps only the CDR3 DNA: 45 bases, framed from base 1. The germline ends are 19 bases apart after V is trimmed by 6 bases and J by 5 bases. From a lookup of the germline V gene, CDR1 and CDR2 are MDHEN and SYDVKM. TCR beta CDR3 regions were amplified from genomic DNA with the immunoSEQ assay, a bias-controlled multiplex PCR using V- and J-specific primers. In a second PCR step, a proprietary barcode and Illumina adapter sequences were attached to the CDR3 amplicons. An Illumina MiSeq instrument was used to sequence the CDR3 libraries. As for the original processing: Export and quality control were performed with immunoSEQ Analyzer 3.0, and downstream analyses were performed with R Bioconductor and Immunarch. Only productive rearrangements in the normalized downsampled data set were used to calculate repertoire metrics. Clonotypes larger than 5 templates in the normalized cohort were defined as pathologically expanded. The Inverse Simpson Index served as the measure of repertoire diversity. To capture all clonotypes, the CMV-specificity analyses were run on the non-normalized data set. TCRdb holds this immuneACCESS table with in-frame rearrangements only. Some clones are missing; in checked studies, unresolved V genes explain under half, and the rest has no known cause. From that table come the V and J calls and clone size; the DNA was used to work out D and trimming. The sample table records 25,000 to 30,000 clones; more than 65% of these occur just once. The top ten hold around 1.9% of the sample.

What the work shows at the level of the full study, not this receptor alone: A decrease in recipient TCR diversity was observed after transplant, and a progressive increase in pathologically expanded clonotypes was seen from day 30 to day 180. Broader posttransplant TCR repertoire diversity was predicted by donor and pretransplant recipient Inverse Simpson Index values. The sample size was limited, and CD4 and CD8 repertoire contributions could not be separated because cells were not sorted. Recipient repertoires showed only a small fraction of overlap with donor repertoires, and over 97% appeared de novo at the given depth.

The TCR was taken from a man aged 40-49 years with acute myeloid leukemia. Some clones in this sample may be carry-over from other donors' samples. This material consisted of peripheral blood mononuclear cells, taken before stem cell transplant. This chain joins TRBV28 to TRBJ1-2, with an unclear D gene assignment. The encoded CDR3 is CASSRPSGRNYGYTF. The DNA is TGTGCCAGCAGCCGACCATCAGGACGTAATTATGGCTACACCTTC.